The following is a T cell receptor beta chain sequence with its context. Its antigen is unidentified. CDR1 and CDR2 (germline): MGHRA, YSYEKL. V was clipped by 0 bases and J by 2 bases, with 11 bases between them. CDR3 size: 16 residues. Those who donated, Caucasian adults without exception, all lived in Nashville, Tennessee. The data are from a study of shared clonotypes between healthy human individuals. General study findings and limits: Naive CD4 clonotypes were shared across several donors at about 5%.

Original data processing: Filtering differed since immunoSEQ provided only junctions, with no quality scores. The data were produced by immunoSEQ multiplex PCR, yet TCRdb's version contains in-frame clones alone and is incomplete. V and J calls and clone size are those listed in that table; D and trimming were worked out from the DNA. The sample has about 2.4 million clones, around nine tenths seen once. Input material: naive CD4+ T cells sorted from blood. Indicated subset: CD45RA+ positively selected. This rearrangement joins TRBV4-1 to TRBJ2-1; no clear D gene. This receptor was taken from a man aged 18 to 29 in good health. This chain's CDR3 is CASSQDNRVPYNEQFF. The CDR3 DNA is TGCGCCAGCAGCCAAGATAATAGGGTTCCCTACAATGAGCAGTTCTTC.